A selection of T cell receptor beta chains follows, all from one sample in a study of T cell changes during pregnancy in multiple sclerosis. Sequencing was performed with immunoSEQ multiplex PCR; in TCRdb, only in-frame clones are kept and a portion is missing. Of approximately 50,000 clones listed, roughly 94% are singletons. Here the sequenced sample was CD4+ T cells from peripheral blood mononuclear cells, taken in the third trimester of pregnancy. Receptors originate from a female donor with multiple sclerosis, enrolled in a pregnancy study. Both conserved end residues are part of each CDR3. The D gene is left open where the match is weak. Some rows mark clone size as missing; the rest say once, few, many or name a class of expanded clone.

clone_size: .; d_call: .; v_call: TRBV5-8; j_call: TRBJ2-3; cdr3_aa: CASSLGKTSTDTQYF; cdr3_nt: TGTGCCAGCAGCTTGGGAAAAACTAGCACAGATACGCAGTATTTT
clone_size: .; d_call: TRBD2; v_call: TRBV7-2; j_call: TRBJ2-1; cdr3_aa: CASRVSGRQRNEQFF; cdr3_nt: TGTGCCAGCAGGGTAAGCGGGAGGCAGAGGAATGAGCAGTTCTTC
clone_size: .; d_call: TRBD1; v_call: TRBV9; j_call: TRBJ1-2; cdr3_aa: CASSKHRDRALSNYGYTF; cdr3_nt: TGTGCCAGCAGCAAACACCGGGACAGGGCTCTTTCTAACTATGGCTACACCTTC
clone_size: .; d_call: .; v_call: TRBV30; j_call: TRBJ1-6; cdr3_aa: CAYSTESPLHF; cdr3_nt: TGTGCCTACTCGACAGAGTCACCCCTCCACTTT
clone_size: .; d_call: .; v_call: TRBV7-3; j_call: TRBJ2-2; cdr3_aa: CASSFGGDTGELFF; cdr3_nt: TGTGCCAGCAGCTTCGGCGGAGACACCGGGGAGCTGTTTTTT
clone_size: .; d_call: .; v_call: TRBV5-1; j_call: TRBJ1-4; cdr3_aa: CASSITGRVDEKLFF; cdr3_nt: TGCGCCAGCTCCATAACGGGGAGGGTTGATGAAAAACTGTTTTTT
clone_size: .; d_call: .; v_call: TRBV10-3; j_call: TRBJ2-5; cdr3_aa: CAISDRETQYF; cdr3_nt: TGTGCCATCAGTGATCGAGAGACCCAGTACTTC
clone_size: once; d_call: TRBD1; v_call: TRBV30; j_call: TRBJ1-2; cdr3_aa: CAWTSSRTGYGYTF; cdr3_nt: TGTGCCTGGACCTCCTCCCGGACAGGTTATGGCTACACCTTC
clone_size: .; d_call: .; v_call: TRBV21-1; j_call: TRBJ1-2; cdr3_aa: CVFDEGAANYGYTF; cdr3_nt: TGTGTCTTTGACGAGGGGGCAGCTAACTATGGCTACACCTTC
clone_size: .; d_call: .; v_call: TRBV2; j_call: TRBJ2-5; cdr3_aa: CASSGYYRDQETQYF; cdr3_nt: TGTGCCAGCAGTGGATATTACAGGGATCAAGAGACCCAGTACTTC
clone_size: .; d_call: .; v_call: TRBV19; j_call: TRBJ1-1; cdr3_aa: CASSTGAPYGTEAFF; cdr3_nt: TGTGCCAGTAGTACAGGGGCACCATACGGAACTGAAGCTTTCTTT
clone_size: .; d_call: TRBD1; v_call: TRBV7-9; j_call: TRBJ1-2; cdr3_aa: CASSLGTGQGYTF; cdr3_nt: TGTGCCAGCAGTTTAGGGACAGGGCAAGGCTACACCTTC
clone_size: .; d_call: .; v_call: TRBV5-1; j_call: TRBJ2-7; cdr3_aa: CASSPGTAPGGGQYF; cdr3_nt: TGCGCCAGCAGCCCTGGGACAGCGCCCGGGGGTGGGCAGTACTTC
clone_size: .; d_call: .; v_call: TRBV7-9; j_call: TRBJ2-1; cdr3_aa: CASSSGQSSYNEQFF; cdr3_nt: TGTGCCAGCAGCTCCGGACAGAGCTCCTACAATGAGCAGTTCTTC
clone_size: .; d_call: TRBD2; v_call: TRBV10-3; j_call: TRBJ2-3; cdr3_aa: CAIRGTSKDTQYF; cdr3_nt: TGTGCCATCAGGGGGACTAGTAAAGATACGCAGTATTTT
clone_size: .; d_call: TRBD1; v_call: TRBV10-3; j_call: TRBJ2-7; cdr3_aa: CAIRRGTAAYEQYF; cdr3_nt: TGTGCCATCAGGAGGGGGACAGCTGCCTACGAGCAGTACTTC
clone_size: once; d_call: .; v_call: TRBV12-5; j_call: TRBJ2-3; cdr3_aa: CASGLVPKNRPTDTQYF; cdr3_nt: TGTGCTAGTGGTTTGGTACCAAAGAACAGGCCCACAGATACGCAGTATTTT
clone_size: .; d_call: TRBD1; v_call: TRBV9; j_call: TRBJ2-5; cdr3_aa: CASSEGQGKETQYF; cdr3_nt: TGTGCCAGCAGCGAGGGACAGGGAAAGGAGACCCAGTACTTC
clone_size: .; d_call: TRBD2; v_call: TRBV28; j_call: TRBJ2-1; cdr3_aa: CASRKPGLAINNEQFF; cdr3_nt: TGTGCCAGCAGGAAACCGGGACTAGCAATAAACAATGAGCAGTTCTTC
clone_size: .; d_call: TRBD1; v_call: TRBV30; j_call: TRBJ1-2; cdr3_aa: CAWSSSLGQGVGGYTF; cdr3_nt: TGTGCCTGGAGTTCCTCTCTCGGACAGGGGGTGGGTGGCTACACCTTC
clone_size: .; d_call: TRBD1; v_call: TRBV27; j_call: TRBJ1-1; cdr3_aa: CASSFNRQGRAFF; cdr3_nt: TGTGCCAGCAGTTTCAACCGACAGGGACGGGCTTTCTTT
clone_size: few; d_call: .; v_call: TRBV14; j_call: TRBJ2-2; cdr3_aa: CASSQARQTGELFF; cdr3_nt: TGTGCCAGCAGCCAAGCGAGGCAAACCGGGGAGCTGTTTTTT
clone_size: .; d_call: TRBD2; v_call: TRBV5-1; j_call: TRBJ2-6; cdr3_aa: CASSQTSGRAGANVLTF; cdr3_nt: TGCGCCAGCAGCCAGACTAGCGGGAGGGCTGGGGCCAACGTCCTGACTTTC
clone_size: once; d_call: TRBD1; v_call: TRBV10-3; j_call: TRBJ1-2; cdr3_aa: CAISEDRGNYGYTF; cdr3_nt: TGTGCCATCAGTGAGGACAGGGGGAACTATGGCTACACCTTC
clone_size: .; d_call: .; v_call: TRBV9; j_call: TRBJ2-3; cdr3_aa: CASSVIPAGADTQYF; cdr3_nt: TGTGCCAGCAGCGTAATCCCAGCGGGTGCAGATACGCAGTATTTT
clone_size: .; d_call: TRBD2; v_call: TRBV28; j_call: TRBJ2-7; cdr3_aa: CASSLASSGGGEQYF; cdr3_nt: TGTGCCAGCAGTTTGGCCTCTAGCGGGGGAGGCGAGCAGTACTTC
clone_size: .; d_call: .; v_call: TRBV6-1; j_call: TRBJ1-5; cdr3_aa: CASSEVPSQPQHF; cdr3_nt: TGTGCCAGCAGTGAAGTTCCTAGTCAGCCCCAGCATTTT
clone_size: .; d_call: TRBD1; v_call: TRBV11-3; j_call: TRBJ2-1; cdr3_aa: CASSLEGRQGARYNEQFF; cdr3_nt: TGTGCCAGCAGCTTAGAGGGCCGACAGGGGGCAAGGTACAATGAGCAGTTCTTC
clone_size: .; d_call: TRBD1; v_call: TRBV18; j_call: TRBJ2-1; cdr3_aa: CASSPPTGTGYHEQFF; cdr3_nt: TGTGCCAGCTCACCCCCAACCGGGACAGGGTACCATGAGCAGTTCTTC
clone_size: .; d_call: TRBD1; v_call: TRBV7-7; j_call: TRBJ2-7; cdr3_aa: CASSSGGEQYF; cdr3_nt: TGTGCCAGCAGTTCAGGGGGAGAGCAGTACTTC
clone_size: once; d_call: .; v_call: TRBV30; j_call: TRBJ1-6; cdr3_aa: CAWTTRRSSYNSPLHF; cdr3_nt: TGTGCCTGGACCACAAGGAGGAGCTCCTATAATTCACCCCTCCACTTT
clone_size: .; d_call: .; v_call: TRBV21-1; j_call: TRBJ2-3; cdr3_aa: CASSKGGGVTDTQYF; cdr3_nt: TGTGCCAGCAGCAAAGGGGGCGGGGTCACAGATACGCAGTATTTT
clone_size: .; d_call: TRBD1; v_call: TRBV7-9; j_call: TRBJ2-1; cdr3_aa: CASRPGQAHNEQFF; cdr3_nt: TGTGCCAGCAGGCCGGGACAGGCACACAATGAGCAGTTCTTC
clone_size: .; d_call: .; v_call: TRBV25-1; j_call: TRBJ2-1; cdr3_aa: CASSERDYGEQFF; cdr3_nt: TGTGCCAGCAGTGAACGGGATTACGGTGAGCAGTTCTTC
clone_size: .; d_call: .; v_call: TRBV6-5; j_call: TRBJ1-1; cdr3_aa: CASSYGEGNTEAFF; cdr3_nt: TGTGCCAGCAGTTACGGTGAGGGGAACACTGAAGCTTTCTTT
clone_size: few; d_call: .; v_call: TRBV14; j_call: TRBJ2-7; cdr3_aa: CASSQDLYEQYF; cdr3_nt: TGTGCCAGCAGCCAAGACCTCTACGAGCAGTACTTC
clone_size: .; d_call: .; v_call: TRBV5-1; j_call: TRBJ1-1; cdr3_aa: CASSPSQSNTEAFF; cdr3_nt: TGCGCCAGCAGCCCCTCACAGAGCAACACTGAAGCTTTCTTT
clone_size: .; d_call: TRBD1; v_call: TRBV30; j_call: TRBJ2-7; cdr3_aa: CAWSPLQGRYEQYF; cdr3_nt: TGTGCCTGGAGTCCATTACAGGGGCGGTACGAGCAGTACTTC
clone_size: .; d_call: TRBD2; v_call: TRBV7-9; j_call: TRBJ2-2; cdr3_aa: CASSLRLTGGSTGELFF; cdr3_nt: TGTGCCAGCAGCCTACGGCTGACGGGGGGAAGCACCGGGGAGCTGTTTTTT
clone_size: .; d_call: TRBD2; v_call: TRBV7-3; j_call: TRBJ2-1; cdr3_aa: CASSSDGGMGQFF; cdr3_nt: TGTGCCAGCAGCTCGGACGGGGGGATGGGGCAGTTCTTC
clone_size: .; d_call: TRBD1; v_call: TRBV6-1; j_call: TRBJ1-5; cdr3_aa: CASMGQVNQPQHF; cdr3_nt: TGTGCCAGCATGGGACAGGTCAATCAGCCCCAGCATTTT
clone_size: .; d_call: .; v_call: TRBV7-3; j_call: TRBJ1-1; cdr3_aa: CASSLDSYTEAFF; cdr3_nt: TGTGCCAGCAGCTTGGACAGCTACACTGAAGCTTTCTTT
clone_size: .; d_call: .; v_call: TRBV27; j_call: TRBJ1-1; cdr3_aa: CASSITGRNTEAFF; cdr3_nt: TGTGCCAGCAGTATAACCGGGAGAAACACTGAAGCTTTCTTT
clone_size: .; d_call: .; v_call: TRBV19; j_call: TRBJ2-7; cdr3_aa: CASSPRGTHEQYF; cdr3_nt: TGTGCCAGTAGTCCTCGGGGTACCCACGAGCAGTACTTC
clone_size: few; d_call: TRBD1; v_call: TRBV27; j_call: TRBJ1-3; cdr3_aa: CASSPNLRPGQGGNTIYF; cdr3_nt: TGTGCCAGCAGCCCAAACCTACGACCGGGACAGGGAGGAAACACCATATATTTT
clone_size: .; d_call: .; v_call: TRBV7-2; j_call: TRBJ2-7; cdr3_aa: CASSSGGAEQYF; cdr3_nt: TGTGCCAGCAGCTCTGGGGGGGCCGAGCAGTACTTC
clone_size: .; d_call: TRBD2; v_call: TRBV9; j_call: TRBJ2-5; cdr3_aa: CASSVVPPSGRGEETQYF; cdr3_nt: TGTGCCAGCAGCGTAGTTCCTCCTAGCGGGAGGGGTGAAGAGACCCAGTACTTC
clone_size: .; d_call: .; v_call: TRBV19; j_call: TRBJ2-2; cdr3_aa: CASTIQDKAGELFF; cdr3_nt: TGTGCCAGTACTATTCAGGACAAAGCCGGGGAGCTGTTTTTT
clone_size: .; d_call: TRBD2; v_call: TRBV18; j_call: TRBJ2-7; cdr3_aa: CASSPLASGAYEQYF; cdr3_nt: TGTGCCAGCTCACCACTGGCTAGCGGGGCCTACGAGCAGTACTTC
clone_size: .; d_call: .; v_call: TRBV6-5; j_call: TRBJ1-2; cdr3_aa: CASSYQFGVGYTF; cdr3_nt: TGTGCCAGCAGTTACCAGTTCGGGGTGGGCTACACCTTC
clone_size: .; d_call: TRBD1; v_call: TRBV11-3; j_call: TRBJ2-7; cdr3_aa: CASSLKDRGAYEQYF; cdr3_nt: TGTGCCAGCAGCTTAAAGGACAGGGGAGCCTACGAGCAGTACTTC